The 13 T cell receptor beta chains below come from one sample, sequenced in a study of T-cell memory formation after mild COVID-19. Via MiXCR, TCRdb re-called the 5' RACE reads, giving one row per CDR3 protein. The data show around 530,000 distinct CDR3 sequences, less than 25% seen once. Material: PBMCs or a T cell subset sorted from them (not recorded which). These receptors all stem from an adult woman who had mild COVID-19 (a few samples of this study predate the infection). Cell type and time point are not known.

This clonotype turned up a few times. V gene TRBV12-3 or TRBV12-4 combines with J gene TRBJ1-2; D unclear. Trimming stripped 3 bases from V and 8 bases from J, with 19 bases between. CDR3 length: 15 residues. Written as DNA, the CDR3 is TGTGCCAGCAGTTTCTCCTCATCCAGGTTCCAGGGCTACACCTTC. It specifies CASSFSSSRFQGYTF.

This clonotype was recorded a few times. J is TRBJ2-1 and V is TRBV12-3 or TRBV12-4; D remains unclear. This CDR3 contains 13 residues. V gave up 2 bases and J gave up 4 bases, with 6 bases separating them. The CDR3 DNA is TGTGCCAGCAGTTTATCGGATTACAATGAGCAGTTCTTC. Its translation is CASSLSDYNEQFF.

In this sample, this clonotype turned up a few times. This sequence joins TRBV5-1 and TRBJ1-1; 7 positions agree with TRBD1. The germline V gene has CDR1 SGHRS and CDR2 YFSETQ. J gave up 4 bases and V 4 bases, and 7 bases lay outside the gene matches. CDR3 length: 14 residues. CDR3 nucleotides: TGCGCCAGCAGCCCTACAGGGGTACTCACTGAAGCTTTCTTT. Encoded protein: CASSPTGVLTEAFF.

CDR3 bases: TGTGCCTTATCGGACAGGGTCAACGAGCAGTACTTC. Translating gives CALSDRVNEQYF. V usage is TRBV30 and J usage is TRBJ2-7; 8 nucleotides match TRBD1. This CDR3 has 12 residues. Germline CDR1 and CDR2: GTSNPN and SVGIG (reference sequence). V shed 7 bases and J 5 bases; nucleotides not matched to a gene: 7.

V usage is TRBV5-6 and J usage is TRBJ2-7; no firm D call. With 2 bases removed from V and 1 base from J, the gap between germline ends came to 13 bases. This CDR3 contains 15 residues. Germline assignment: CDR1 SGHDT and CDR2 YYEEEE. DNA for the CDR3: TGTGCCAGCAGCTTCGGTCGATTAGGTTCCTACGAGCAGTACTTC. It codes for CASSFGRLGSYEQYF.

The rearrangement uses TRBV7-9 and TRBJ1-1; D is ambiguous. V lost 4 bases to trimming and J lost 2 bases, with 14 bases between them. CDR1 and CDR2 (germline): SEHNR, FQNEAQ (reference sequence). The CDR3 loop spans 15 amino acids. The CDR3 loop reads CASSSSPGVNTEAFF. CDR3 nucleotides: TGTGCCAGCAGCTCCTCTCCCGGGGTCAACACTGAAGCTTTCTTT.

This clonotype has a handful of counts. The chain couples TRBV6-2 or TRBV6-3 to TRBJ2-3, with TRBD2 matching over 7 bases. V was clipped by 4 bases and J by 4 bases; unmatched bases: 11. Germline CDR1 and CDR2: MNHEY and SVGEGT. This CDR3 spans 16 amino acids. The CDR3 sequence: CASSLASGYGADTQYF. CDR3 sequence (DNA): TGTGCCAGCAGTTTAGCTAGCGGATACGGGGCAGATACGCAGTATTTT.

The V and J genes are TRBV4-1 and TRBJ2-1; 7 bases match TRBD2. J lost 7 bases, V lost 6 bases, and 9 bases had no gene match. Germline CDR1 and CDR2: MGHRA and YSYEKL. The CDR3 has 14 residues. Here the CDR3 reads CASRESGTVNEQFF. The CDR3 DNA is TGCGCCAGCAGAGAAAGCGGGACGGTTAATGAGCAGTTCTTC.

This chain uses TRBV7-8 with TRBJ2-1, with a possible D match to TRBD2 (5 bases). Germline CDR1 reads SGHVS; CDR2 reads FQNEAQ. The CDR3 extends over 18 amino acids. Trimming cost V 4 bases and J 6 bases, with 25 bases left between them. CDR3 DNA sequence: TGTGCCAGCAGCTCCCACGGGATGTCTATGGAAGTGCGCAATGAGCAGTTCTTC. The encoded protein is CASSSHGMSMEVRNEQFF.

This clonotype was counted only a few times. The CDR3 protein is CASRAPGTGFYEQYF. The CDR3 DNA reads TGTGCCAGCAGGGCCCCCGGGACAGGGTTCTACGAGCAGTACTTC. This sequence joins TRBV25-1 and TRBJ2-7, with 9 bases identical to TRBD1. The CDR3 consists of 15 residues. V lost 6 bases, J lost 3 bases, and 9 bases stayed unmatched. Germline CDR1 MGHDK, CDR2 SYGVNS.

This clonotype was recorded many times. DNA for the CDR3: TGTGCCAGCAGCTCCCAAGCGGGAGTTTCCTACAATGAGCAGTTCTTC. Protein: CASSSQAGVSYNEQFF. The V call is TRBV7-2, the J call TRBJ2-1, with 8 bases identical to TRBD2. The length of the CDR3 is 16 residues. Germline CDR1 reads SGHTA; CDR2 reads FQGNSA. After removal of 4 bases from V and 1 base from J, the junction contained 6 bases not matched to a gene.

This clonotype has a count of ten or more. The chain combines TRBV20-1 with TRBJ2-1, with 8 nucleotides matching TRBD2. Trimming cost V 1 base and J 3 bases; bases outside gene matches: 8. The CDR3 loop spans 16 amino acids. The germline V gene has CDR1 DFQATT and CDR2 SNEGSKA (reference sequence). The CDR3 is CSARAGLAGFYNEQFF. In DNA, the CDR3 is TGCAGTGCTAGAGCCGGGCTAGCGGGTTTCTACAATGAGCAGTTCTTC.

The V call is TRBV7-6, the J call TRBJ2-1; weak D call: TRBD2 (6 bases). The CDR3 contains 14 residues. Germline lookup yields CDR1 SGHVS and CDR2 FNYEAQ. Between the trimmed V and J ends, which lost 2 bases and 10 bases, there was a span of 15 bases. The CDR3 sequence is CASSLFSSGREQFF. CDR3 nucleotide sequence: TGTGCCAGCAGCTTATTTAGTAGCGGCCGAGAGCAGTTCTTC.